Listed below are T cell receptor beta chains from one sample, sequenced in a study of early T cells in non-severe SARS-CoV-2 infection. Using its own MiXCR run on the 5' RACE reads, TCRdb lists one record per CDR3 protein. The sample consists of over 60,000 distinct CDR3 sequences, approximately 13% of them appearing once. The sequenced sample was whole blood, obtained at baseline. Receptors originate from an adult who was a healthcare worker with PCR-confirmed SARS-CoV-2 infection or an uninfected control (not recorded which). Each CDR3 is given with its conserved first and last residue. The D gene is left open where the match is weak. A clone size is listed for some rows: how often the clone was seen (once, few, many), or a class if it is expanded.

d_gene	j_gene	abundance	v_gene	CDR3aa	CDR3nt
.	TRBJ1-2	few	TRBV11-2	CASSGRGGRLSGYTF	TGTGCCAGCAGCGGTCGAGGGGGTCGGCTTTCTGGCTACACCTTC
TRBD2	TRBJ2-1	.	TRBV27	CASYGGSYNEQFF	TGTGCCAGCTACGGGGGGTCCTACAATGAGCAGTTCTTC
.	TRBJ1-5	few	TRBV5-5	CASSREPINQPQHF	TGTGCCAGCAGCCGCGAGCCGATCAATCAGCCCCAGCATTTT
.	TRBJ1-4	few	TRBV20-1	CSARDPVGYEKLFF	TGCAGTGCTAGAGATCCCGTGGGGTATGAAAAACTGTTTTTT
.	TRBJ2-5	.	TRBV28	CASSLFRSEPGETQYF	TGTGCCAGCAGTTTATTTCGTAGTGAACCGGGAGAGACCCAGTACTTC
.	TRBJ1-5	.	TRBV5-6	CASSLEAGDSNQPQHF	TGTGCCAGCAGCTTGGAGGCAGGCGATAGCAATCAGCCCCAGCATTTT
.	TRBJ2-5	few	TRBV10-3	CATKGGGETQYF	TGTGCCACGAAGGGCGGAGGGGAGACCCAGTACTTC
TRBD2	TRBJ2-3	few	TRBV28	CASSFTSGGKYTQYF	TGTGCCAGCAGTTTTACTAGCGGGGGAAAGTATACGCAGTATTTT
TRBD2	TRBJ2-1	few	TRBV5-6	CASSPGLAGGYEQFF	TGTGCCAGCAGCCCGGGACTAGCGGGAGGCTATGAGCAGTTCTTC
TRBD1	TRBJ1-1	.	TRBV7-2	CASSRQGSNTEAFF	TGTGCCAGCAGCCGACAGGGCTCGAACACTGAAGCTTTCTTT
TRBD1	TRBJ2-2	many	TRBV4-1	CASSRAQGAGVTGELFF	TGCGCCAGCAGTCGTGCCCAGGGGGCCGGGGTCACCGGGGAGCTGTTTTTT
.	TRBJ1-1	few	TRBV7-9	CASTVARGRVGTEAFF	TGTGCCAGCACCGTAGCCCGGGGTCGGGTGGGCACTGAAGCTTTCTTT
.	TRBJ2-1	few	TRBV7-2	CASIPRGDYGEQFF	TGTGCCAGCATCCCCAGGGGGGATTACGGTGAGCAGTTCTTC
.	TRBJ2-2	many	TRBV5-1	CASSLAGPQGGELFF	TGCGCCAGCAGCTTGGCCGGACCCCAGGGCGGGGAGCTGTTTTTT
TRBD1	TRBJ2-7	many	TRBV12-3/TRBV12-4	CASRHGQGGYEQYF	TGTGCCAGCAGGCACGGACAGGGTGGCTACGAGCAGTACTTC
.	TRBJ2-7	.	TRBV6-1	CASSERSSYEQYF	TGTGCCAGCAGTGAAAGGTCGAGCTACGAGCAGTACTTC
TRBD2	TRBJ2-2	.	TRBV20-1	CSARDPLAGGGELFF	TGCAGTGCTAGAGATCCACTAGCGGGGGGCGGGGAGCTGTTTTTT
.	TRBJ2-3	.	TRBV29-1	CSVNTRTLSTDTQYF	TGCAGCGTTAATACCCGAACTCTTAGCACAGATACGCAGTATTTT
.	TRBJ2-3	many	TRBV9	CASSVVGGRPDTQYF	TGTGCCAGCAGCGTAGTCGGGGGCCGCCCGGATACGCAGTATTTT
.	TRBJ2-6	.	TRBV7-8	CASSPRRPAGANVLTF	TGTGCCAGCAGCCCCCGCCGCCCGGCCGGGGCCAACGTCCTGACTTTC
TRBD2	TRBJ2-1	few	TRBV11-2	CASSLISGGGGGTFEQFF	TGTGCCAGCAGCTTAATAAGCGGTGGCGGGGGAGGAACCTTTGAGCAGTTCTTC
TRBD2	TRBJ2-5	.	TRBV18	CASSPGLAGVWETQYF	TGTGCCAGCTCACCGGGACTAGCGGGGGTCTGGGAGACCCAGTACTTC
.	TRBJ1-2	many	TRBV4-1	CASSQTGTGIYGYTF	TGCGCCAGCAGCCAAACCGGGACGGGCATATATGGCTACACCTTC
.	TRBJ2-7	.	TRBV5-1	CASSLGQAKPYEQYF	TGCGCCAGCAGCTTGGGACAGGCAAAACCCTACGAGCAGTACTTC
.	TRBJ2-7	.	TRBV3-1	CASSQRSGASSYEQYF	TGTGCCAGCAGCCAAAGGTCTGGTGCAAGCTCCTACGAGCAGTACTTC